Listed below are T cell receptor beta chains from one sample, sequenced in a study of PD-1 blockade in classical Hodgkin lymphoma. This table comes from immunoSEQ multiplex PCR, and its TCRdb copy is limited to in-frame clones, with some not included. Of approximately 99,000 clones in the sample, roughly 76% were seen once. The sequences come from peripheral blood mononuclear cells (PBMCs), collected before the second cycle of nivolumab. The receptors originated from a human donor with classical Hodgkin lymphoma. Each CDR3 is given with its conserved first and last residue. Fields, in order: D gene, clone size, V gene, J gene, CDR3 DNA, CDR3 protein. D genes are given only for firm matches. Clone size is not always given. Where it is, it says once, few, many or a class for expanded clones.

D: NA; size: few; V: TRBV27; J: TRBJ1-2; DNA: TGTGCCAGCAGAACAGGAAGTAACTATGGCTACACCTTC; CDR3: CASRTGSNYGYTF
D: TRBD1; size: NA; V: TRBV5-8; J: TRBJ2-3; DNA: TGTGCCAGCAGCTTGGCGGACAGGGGCCCAGATACGCAGTATTTT; CDR3: CASSLADRGPDTQYF
D: NA; size: many; V: TRBV7-3; J: TRBJ2-3; DNA: TGTGCCAGCAGCTTTAGCGGCTCTAGCACAGATACGCAGTATTTT; CDR3: CASSFSGSSTDTQYF
D: NA; size: NA; V: TRBV7-3; J: TRBJ1-1; DNA: TGTGCCAGCAGCTTAGGACTCCACACTGAAGCTTTCTTT; CDR3: CASSLGLHTEAFF
D: NA; size: NA; V: TRBV19; J: TRBJ2-1; DNA: TGTGCCAGTAGTCTAACACTAAGCTCCTACAATGAGCAGTTCTTC; CDR3: CASSLTLSSYNEQFF
D: NA; size: NA; V: TRBV2; J: TRBJ1-2; DNA: TGTGCCAGCAGCGAAGAATACAGCAGCAGCTATGGCTACACCTTC; CDR3: CASSEEYSSSYGYTF
D: NA; size: NA; V: TRBV5-6; J: TRBJ1-5; DNA: TGTGCCAGCAGCTGGGGGATGCGGGGCAATCAGCCCCAGCATTTT; CDR3: CASSWGMRGNQPQHF
D: TRBD2; size: NA; V: TRBV10-2; J: TRBJ2-1; DNA: TGCGCCAGCAGTGAGGCGGGACTAGCGGGAGTTGAGCAGTTCTTC; CDR3: CASSEAGLAGVEQFF
D: TRBD2; size: NA; V: TRBV7-2; J: TRBJ2-2; DNA: TGTGCCAGCAGCTTTGGGCTAGCGGGGGCCGGGGAGCTGTTTTTT; CDR3: CASSFGLAGAGELFF
D: NA; size: NA; V: TRBV5-1; J: TRBJ1-1; DNA: TGCGCCAGCAGCGTAGGACTTACGAACACTGAAGCTTTCTTT; CDR3: CASSVGLTNTEAFF
D: TRBD1; size: NA; V: TRBV10-3; J: TRBJ1-1; DNA: TGTGCCACCGGACAGGGGGGATCTGAAGCTTTCTTT; CDR3: CATGQGGSEAFF
D: NA; size: NA; V: TRBV7-3; J: TRBJ2-4; DNA: TGTGCCAGCAGCTTGGCCGGGAACGACATTCAGTACTTC; CDR3: CASSLAGNDIQYF
D: NA; size: NA; V: TRBV5-4; J: TRBJ2-7; DNA: TGTGCCAGCAGCGGGGACTTTTCCTACGAGCAGTACTTC; CDR3: CASSGDFSYEQYF
D: TRBD1; size: NA; V: TRBV6-6; J: TRBJ1-3; DNA: TGTGCCACAGGACAGGGGACGGGAAACACCATATATTTT; CDR3: CATGQGTGNTIYF
D: NA; size: NA; V: TRBV5-1; J: TRBJ2-7; DNA: TGCGCCAGCAGCTTGCAGGGTAGTGACTACGAGCAGTACTTC; CDR3: CASSLQGSDYEQYF
D: NA; size: NA; V: TRBV5-4; J: TRBJ2-1; DNA: TGTGCCAGCAGCTTGGTGGGGGGCAATGAGCAGTTCTTC; CDR3: CASSLVGGNEQFF
D: TRBD1; size: few; V: TRBV14; J: TRBJ1-4; DNA: TGTGCCAGCAGCCAAACAGGGGTGTATGAAAAACTGTTTTTT; CDR3: CASSQTGVYEKLFF
D: NA; size: NA; V: TRBV20-1; J: TRBJ1-1; DNA: TGCAGTGCTAGCTACACTGAAGCTTTCTTT; CDR3: CSASYTEAFF
D: NA; size: NA; V: TRBV2; J: TRBJ1-3; DNA: TGTGCCAGCAGTGTCATGATCAGGGCGTCTCAAAACACCATATATTTT; CDR3: CASSVMIRASQNTIYF
D: TRBD2; size: few; V: TRBV9; J: TRBJ2-1; DNA: TGTGCCAGCAGCGGACTAGCGGGAGGAAGGAGTGAGCAGTTCTTC; CDR3: CASSGLAGGRSEQFF
D: TRBD2; size: NA; V: TRBV28; J: TRBJ2-7; DNA: TGTGCCAGCAGTTTGCCCGAACTAGCGCTGAGCTCCTACGAGCAGTACTTC; CDR3: CASSLPELALSSYEQYF
D: NA; size: NA; V: TRBV9; J: TRBJ2-5; DNA: TGTGCCAGCAGCGTAGTGTCGGGGGGCGCTGAAGAGACCCAGTACTTC; CDR3: CASSVVSGGAEETQYF
D: TRBD1; size: few; V: TRBV4-2; J: TRBJ2-7; DNA: TGTGCCAGCAGCCAAGAAATCCGGGACAGGGAAAACCACGAGCAGTACTTC; CDR3: CASSQEIRDRENHEQYF
D: TRBD1; size: NA; V: TRBV10-3; J: TRBJ1-2; DNA: TGTGCCATCAGTGAATTGGGACAGGGGGCAGCGGGCTACACCTTC; CDR3: CAISELGQGAAGYTF
D: NA; size: NA; V: TRBV6-1; J: TRBJ1-5; DNA: TGTGCCAGCAGCACGACAGTTGCTCAGCCCCAGCATTTT; CDR3: CASSTTVAQPQHF
D: TRBD2; size: NA; V: TRBV30; J: TRBJ2-5; DNA: TGTGCCTGGAGTGTTAGCGGGAGGGCGGAGACCCAGTACTTC; CDR3: CAWSVSGRAETQYF
D: NA; size: NA; V: TRBV10-3; J: TRBJ2-1; DNA: TGTGCCATCAGTGAGTCAGGTTCGAGGTACAATGAGCAGTTCTTC; CDR3: CAISESGSRYNEQFF